These 32 T cell receptor beta chains share one sample of origin, sequenced in a study of T cell responses to AZD1222 COVID-19 vaccine listed by TCRdb under 2021. The sample's time point label is to be understood as: about 28 days (+/-7) after the second vaccine dose. Library construction relied on the immunoSEQ multiplex PCR assay. This is the immuneACCESS table as TCRdb keeps it, with only in-frame sequences that have V and J called. A part of the clones is gone; compared with another copy, unresolved V genes explain less than half, and the rest is unexplained. Within this sample are around 170,000 clones, with around 88% of them counted one time only. The top ten hold roughly 12% of the sample. This specimen was peripheral blood, taken 28 days after the second AZD1222 dose. These receptor sequences come from an adult who received the AZD1222 COVID-19 vaccine.

The chain combines TRBV6-1 with TRBJ1-1, with a possible D match to TRBD1 (5 bases). V was shortened by 1 base and J by 11 bases, with 11 bases between the two germline ends. The CDR3 consists of 12 residues. Germline-derived CDR1 and CDR2 are MNHNS and SASEGT. The CDR3 nucleotides are TGTGCCAGCAGTGAAGGGGTCAGGGCGGCTTTCTTT. Protein sequence: CASSEGVRAAFF.

This chain joins TRBV19 and TRBJ1-2, with D maybe TRBD1 (5 bases). The length of the CDR3 is 15 residues. V lost 5 bases and J 2 bases, leaving 15 bases between the germline ends. Germline assignment: CDR1 LNHDA and CDR2 SQIVND (reference sequence). CDR3 loop: CASSPPRGANYGYTF. CDR3 DNA: TGTGCCAGTAGTCCCCCCCGCGGGGCAAACTATGGCTACACCTTC.

The rearrangement joins TRBV5-1 to TRBJ1-4; the match to TRBD1 covers 7 bases. V lost 4 bases and J lost 5; bases outside the gene matches: 11. Germline V gene sequence: CDR1 SGHRS, CDR2 YFSETQ. This CDR3 is 16 amino acids long. CDR3 region: CASSPGTAVPNEKLFF. The CDR3 DNA reads TGCGCCAGCAGCCCCGGGACAGCCGTTCCGAATGAAAAACTGTTTTTT.

The chain uses TRBV6-6 and TRBJ2-5, with 13 bases lining up with TRBD2. The germline gives CDR1 MNHNY, CDR2 SVGAGI (reference sequence). CDR3 size: 16 residues. J was trimmed by 5 bases and V by 4 bases; bases with no gene match: 7. DNA for the CDR3: TGTGCCAGCAGTTCTCGACTAGCGGGGGGCCGGGAGACCCAGTACTTC. It specifies CASSSRLAGGRETQYF.

This CDR3 reads CASSIEGNSPLHF. The CDR3 DNA reads TGTGCCAGCAGCATCGAGGGGAATTCACCCCTCCACTTT. The chain uses TRBV7-3 and TRBJ1-6; a possible D gene is TRBD1 (5 bases). The CDR3 contains 13 residues. The germline V gene encodes CDR1 SGHTA and CDR2 FQGTGA. Deletions cut 5 bases from V and 7 bases from J, with 9 bases between.

The chain links TRBV19 to TRBJ1-1, with 9 bases matching TRBD1. The J segment lost 4 bases and the V segment lost 4 bases, leaving 10 bases of the junction unmatched. The CDR3 contains 16 residues. Germline CDR1 and CDR2: LNHDA and SQIVND (reference sequence). CDR3 DNA sequence: TGTGCCAGTAGTACCGGCTCACAGGGGGCGAGCACTGAAGCTTTCTTT. It translates to CASSTGSQGASTEAFF.

The V and J genes are TRBV7-2 and TRBJ2-2, with D uncertain. The CDR3 extends over 14 amino acids. From germline, CDR1 is SGHTA and CDR2 FQGNSA. V gave up 1 base and J gave up 2 bases, with 5 bases separating them. DNA of the CDR3: TGTGCCAGCAGCTTAGACTTAAACACCGGGGAGCTGTTTTTT. As protein: CASSLDLNTGELFF.

V is TRBV6-1 and J is TRBJ1-6, with 12 bases identical to TRBD1. V shed 1 base and J 10 bases; nucleotides not matched to a gene: 2. The CDR3 has 15 residues. In germline, CDR1 is MNHNS, CDR2 SASEGT. CDR3 sequence: CASSEGDRGPSPLHF. The CDR3 DNA is TGTGCCAGCAGTGAAGGGGACAGGGGGCCCTCACCCCTCCACTTT.

V and J are TRBV9 and TRBJ2-7, with 13 bases matching TRBD2. Germline V gene sequence: CDR1 SGDLS, CDR2 YYNGEE. With 4 bases clipped from V and 3 bases from J, the junction kept 4 bases outside the gene matches. This CDR3 comprises 15 residues. The CDR3 region is CASSPWTSGGYEQYF. The CDR3 DNA is TGTGCCAGCAGCCCCTGGACTAGCGGGGGCTACGAGCAGTACTTC.

Here the CDR3 DNA reads TGCGCCAGCAGCTCGGGACTAGCGGGGGGTAGAGGCACCGGGGAGCTGTTTTTT. Amino acids: CASSSGLAGGRGTGELFF. The chain recombines TRBV5-1 with TRBJ2-2, with 15 bases fitting TRBD2. Trimming took 3 bases from V and 4 from J; bases not matched to a gene: 7. The CDR3 has 18 amino acids. Looked up from germline, CDR1 is SGHRS and CDR2 is YFSETQ.

J is TRBJ2-7 and V is TRBV6-5, with 7 bases matching TRBD1. Germline loops: CDR1 MNHEY, CDR2 SVGAGI. V lost 6 bases and J lost 2; bases outside the gene matches: 7. The CDR3 runs 14 residues. The CDR3 here is CASRTDRVTYEQYF. Written as DNA, the CDR3 is TGTGCCAGCAGGACCGACAGGGTTACCTACGAGCAGTACTTC.

The chain employs TRBV11-1 and TRBJ1-1, with 8 bases fitting TRBD1. The CDR3 extends over 15 amino acids. Looked up from germline, CDR1 is SGHAT and CDR2 is FQDESV (reference sequence). V lost 5 bases and J lost 5; bases outside the gene matches: 10. CDR3 DNA: TGTGCCAGCAGCCCGCCTGAGACAGGGGTGACTGAAGCTTTCTTT. Amino acid sequence: CASSPPETGVTEAFF.

The rearrangement joins TRBV9 to TRBJ1-1; 9 positions agree with TRBD1. CDR3 length equals 14 residues. The germline V gene has CDR1 SGDLS and CDR2 YYNGEE. The junction had 11 bases not matched to a gene; V was cut back by 4 bases and J by 10 bases. The CDR3 spells CASSPSTGGAGAFF. In DNA, the CDR3 is TGTGCCAGCAGCCCCTCCACAGGGGGCGCCGGAGCTTTCTTT.

Written as DNA, the CDR3 is TGCGCCAGCAGCGGATGGGGGGGCGCGGGCACAGATACGCAGTATTTT. The encoded protein is CASSGWGGAGTDTQYF. V usage is TRBV5-1 and J usage is TRBJ2-3; TRBD2 is a possible D gene (7 bases). The V gene lost 4 bases and the J gene lost 1 base, with 16 bases spanning the gap. The CDR3 consists of 16 residues. CDR1 and CDR2 from the germline V gene are SGHRS and YFSETQ.

This chain uses TRBV6-1 with TRBJ1-1; possible D gene TRBD1, 5 bases. Germline-derived CDR1 and CDR2 are MNHNS and SASEGT. The CDR3 is 13 amino acids. V was cut by 3 bases and J by 5 bases, with 10 bases left in between. CDR3 region: CASSDRVWTEAFF. The CDR3 bases are TGTGCCAGCAGTGACAGGGTTTGGACTGAAGCTTTCTTT.

The chain is built from TRBV30 and TRBJ2-5; TRBD2 might be the D (7 bases). V was cut by 6 bases and J by 4 bases, with 15 bases left in between. The CDR3 loop spans 13 amino acids. Germline CDR1 GTSNPN, CDR2 SVGIG (reference sequence). The CDR3 here is CACVSGGRETQYF. CDR3 DNA sequence: TGTGCCTGCGTATCGGGGGGCCGAGAGACCCAGTACTTC.

The chain joins TRBV30 to TRBJ1-2, with D possibly TRBD1 on 5 matching bases. CDR1 is GTSNPN and CDR2 is SVGIG in the germline V gene (reference sequence). Trimming took 1 base from V and 8 from J, leaving 14 bases between them. This CDR3 region has 13 residues. This chain's CDR3 is CAWSAGSGRGYTF. The CDR3 DNA follows: TGTGCCTGGAGTGCAGGGTCAGGGAGAGGCTACACCTTC.

The chain recombines TRBV28 with TRBJ2-3, with 7 bases aligning to TRBD2. This CDR3 has 16 residues. Germline V gene lookup returns CDR1 MDHEN and CDR2 SYDVKM. With 3 bases clipped from V and 2 bases from J, the junction kept 8 bases outside the gene matches. CDR3 coding DNA: TGTGCCAGCAGTTTTCGTTTAGCGGGTCTCACAGATACGCAGTATTTT. Translated: CASSFRLAGLTDTQYF.

The chain employs TRBV19 and TRBJ1-5; 9 nucleotides align to TRBD1. The CDR3 has 13 amino acids. The germline V gene encodes CDR1 LNHDA and CDR2 SQIVND (reference sequence). V trimming: 8 bases; J trimming: 7 bases; junction bases outside the gene matches: 6. This chain's CDR3 is CASQDRGGQPQHF. Written as DNA, the CDR3 is TGTGCCAGTCAGGACAGGGGCGGCCAGCCCCAGCATTTT.

The J gene is TRBJ2-7, the V gene TRBV7-4; unclear D gene. V lost 2 bases and J lost 12, with 20 bases in between. CDR3 length equals 14 residues. Germline V gene data show CDR1 as SGHVT and CDR2 as SQSDAQ. The CDR3 sequence is CASSLIQPISTPYF. The CDR3 DNA sequence: TGTGCCAGCAGCTTAATCCAGCCTATCTCAACTCCGTACTTC.

The chain recombines TRBV5-4 with TRBJ1-2; maybe TRBD1 (5 bases). V lost 1 base and J lost 4, with 8 bases in between. CDR1 is SGHNT and CDR2 is YYREEE in the germline V gene (reference sequence). The CDR3 loop spans 13 amino acids. The CDR3 DNA sequence: TGTGCCAGCAGCTTGCGGGGGATCTATGGCTACACCTTC. Translated, it gives CASSLRGIYGYTF. The whole variable domain, filled in from reference TRBV5-4 and TRBJ1-2, reads ETGVTQSPTHLIKTRGQQVTLRCSSQSGHNTVSWYQQALGQGPQFIFQYYREEENGRGNFPPRFSGLQFPNYSSELNVNALELDDSALYLCASSLRGIYGYTFGSGTRLTVV.

The chain joins TRBV7-2 to TRBJ2-1; D not resolved. The length of the CDR3 is 14 residues. Germline loops: CDR1 SGHTA, CDR2 FQGNSA. Trimming left V 5 bases short and J 7 bases short, with 15 bases between. The CDR3 is CASSLSVPRNEQFF. The CDR3 DNA reads TGTGCCAGCAGCCTCAGTGTCCCCCGTAATGAGCAGTTCTTC.

V is TRBV14 and J is TRBJ2-7; tentative D call: TRBD2 (7 bases). Trimming shortened V by 7 bases and J by 5 bases, and 18 bases separated the two germline ends. The CDR3 extends over 14 amino acids. Looked up from germline, CDR1 is SGHDN and CDR2 is FVKESK. In DNA, the CDR3 is TGTGCCAGCACCCTCGGGGGGCTGCTGGACGAGCAGTACTTC. Translated, it gives CASTLGGLLDEQYF.

This clone has just one count. The chain recombines TRBV2 with TRBJ1-2, with a weak D call TRBD1 (5 bases). This CDR3 spans 13 amino acids. The V gene's germline CDR1 is SNHLY and CDR2 FYNNEI. V lost 5 bases and J 8 bases, leaving 15 bases between the germline ends. CDR3 DNA sequence: TGTGCCAGCAGTTCCGCCGACGGGGGAGGCTACACCTTC. It specifies CASSSADGGGYTF.

The J gene is TRBJ2-3, the V gene TRBV7-9; D unclear. Per germline, CDR1 SEHNR and CDR2 FQNEAQ (reference sequence). V lost 5 bases and J 2 bases, leaving 11 bases between the germline ends. CDR3 length: 14 residues. For the CDR3, the DNA is TGTGCCAGCAGCCTCACCGACCCCACAGATACGCAGTATTTT. Its translation: CASSLTDPTDTQYF.

The genes are TRBV7-8 and TRBJ2-2, with D maybe TRBD2 (6 bases). V gave up 5 bases and J gave up 2 bases, with 15 bases separating them. Germline V gene lookup returns CDR1 SGHVS and CDR2 FQNEAQ. The CDR3 extends over 16 amino acids. The CDR3 region is CASSATAGTNTGELFF. The CDR3 coding sequence is TGTGCCAGCAGCGCGACAGCCGGGACTAACACCGGGGAGCTGTTTTTT. The whole variable domain, remainder taken from reference TRBV7-8 and TRBJ2-2, is GAGVSQSPRYKVAKRGQDVALRCDPISGHVSLFWYQQALGQGPEFLTYFQNEAQLDKSGLPSDRFFAERPEGSVSTLKIQRTQQEDSAVYLCASSATAGTNTGELFFGEGSRLTVL.

CDR3 protein: CASSLVVGRGVLAEAFF. In DNA, the CDR3 is TGTGCCAGCAGCTTAGTGGTGGGCAGGGGTGTTCTCGCTGAAGCTTTCTTT. The J gene is TRBJ1-1, the V gene TRBV7-2, with a possible D match to TRBD1 (6 bases). The CDR3 runs to 17 residues. With 1 base removed from V and 6 bases from J, the gap between germline ends came to 21 bases. The germline gives CDR1 SGHTA, CDR2 FQGNSA. Together with reference TRBV7-2 and TRBJ1-1, the CDR3 gives the full variable domain: GAGVSQSPSNKVTEKGKDVELRCDPISGHTALYWYRQSLGQGLEFLIYFQGNSAPDKSGLPSDRFSAERTGGSVSTLTIQRTQQEDSAVYLCASSLVVGRGVLAEAFFGQGTRLTVV.

The chain links TRBV5-1 to TRBJ2-3; 9 nucleotides match TRBD1. The CDR3 is made up of 15 amino acids. The junction had 7 bases not matched to a gene; V was cut back by 3 bases and J by 5 bases. The germline gives CDR1 SGHRS, CDR2 YFSETQ. The CDR3 bases are TGCGCCAGCAGCTCGGGGACAGGGCGAGAAGATACGCAGTATTTT. It codes for CASSSGTGREDTQYF.

This clone came up once. The gene calls are TRBV19 and TRBJ2-3, with TRBD2 identical over 10 bases. The CDR3 consists of 15 residues. Germline assignment: CDR1 LNHDA and CDR2 SQIVND (reference sequence). The V and J ends lost 5 bases and 1 base, in that order; junction bases with no gene match: 3. The CDR3 protein is CASSSSGGGTDTQYF. The CDR3 DNA reads as TGTGCCAGTAGTTCTAGCGGGGGTGGCACAGATACGCAGTATTTT.

This rearrangement joins TRBV6-4 to TRBJ1-1; D gene ambiguous. Trimming shortened V by 0 bases and J by 3 bases, and 11 bases separated the two germline ends. In germline, CDR1 is MRHNA, CDR2 SNTAGT. The length of the CDR3 is 15 residues. This chain's CDR3 is CASSDSSGIYTEAFF. CDR3 DNA: TGTGCCAGCAGTGACTCGAGCGGGATCTACACTGAAGCTTTCTTT.

The J gene is TRBJ2-2, the V gene TRBV7-3; 8 positions agree with TRBD1. J lost 1 base, V lost 5 bases, and 6 bases had no gene match. This CDR3 is built from 16 residues. Germline V gives CDR1 SGHTA, CDR2 FQGTGA. DNA of the CDR3: TGTGCCAGCAGCCCGCAGGGGGCGAAGAACACCGGGGAGCTGTTTTTT. It is translated as CASSPQGAKNTGELFF.

This clone was recorded only once. The rearrangement joins TRBV28 to TRBJ2-7, with TRBD1 as a possible D gene (6 bases). The V gene's germline CDR1 is MDHEN and CDR2 SYDVKM. The CDR3 runs 13 residues. Trimming shortened V by 5 bases and J by 5 bases, and 13 bases separated the two germline ends. Written as DNA, the CDR3 is TGTGCCAGCAGTCCCCCGGACAGCCACGAGCAGTACTTC. It encodes CASSPPDSHEQYF.